This T cell receptor beta chain was documented in a study of OX40 agonist ivuxolimab in advanced cancers. Background on the whole study: Ivuxolimab was a fully human IgG2 agonistic monoclonal antibody targeting the costimulatory receptor OX40 (CD134). A male proportion of roughly 80% and a mean age of approximately 61 years, ranging from about 23 to 90, were recorded for the dose-escalation cohort. Patients were allowed to have had prior anti-PD-1, anti-PD-L1 or anti-CTLA-4 therapy, and 30% to 40% of the dose-escalation patients had been treated with checkpoint inhibitors. The purpose of peripheral TCRbeta sequencing was to test whether ivuxolimab changed TCR sequence diversity and led to clonal T-cell expansion. Among the 52 dose-escalation patients, some 19 had hepatocellular carcinoma, 15 melanoma, 9 renal cell carcinoma and 9 head and neck cancer. The monotherapy dose-escalation portion (N = 52 patients) of the phase I ivuxolimab trial is reported in the paper. Partial responses were achieved by three dose-escalation patients, of whom one had hepatocellular carcinoma and two had cutaneous melanoma. Intravenous ivuxolimab was administered to patients every 2 weeks at six dose levels: 0.01, 0.1, 0.3, 1.5, 3 and 10 mg/kg.

Overall study outcomes, separate from this receptor: Antigen specificity was not determined for the clonally expanded peripheral T cells. At doses from 0.1 to 3.0 mg/kg, clonal expansion was seen in both CD4+ and CD8+ blood T cells between baseline and week 6. Low levels of normalized T-cell clonal expansion were also seen in some patients who did not respond. In partial responders in the 0.1-3.0 mg/kg groups, normalized peripheral clonal expansion was found to be among the lowest, especially among CD8+ T cells. After ivuxolimab, CD8+ T cells had more expanded clones than CD4+ T cells on average.

The trial excluded patients who had a history of autoimmune disease or were on systemic immunosuppression. In every dose cohort, peripheral blood was drawn for TCR sequencing at baseline, cycle 4 day 1, and cycle 7 day 1. Samples were obtained from an open-label, multicenter, first-in-human phase I dose-escalation trial of ivuxolimab. The trial enrolled adults with locally advanced or metastatic head and neck squamous cell, hepatocellular, melanoma or renal cell carcinoma. Before TCR sequencing, CD4+ T cells and CD8+ T cells from peripheral blood were sorted into separate populations. In the germline V gene, CDR1 corresponds to MGHRA and CDR2 to YSYEKL. V is shortened by 4 bases, J by 10 bases, and the region joining them spans 14 bases. The CDR3 runs 13 residues from the cysteine to the phenylalanine. The CDR3 DNA has 39 bases and is translated from base 1. For sequencing of the TCRbeta CDR3 region, genomic DNA was extracted from the sorted cells. TCRbeta CDR3 regions were sequenced using the immunoSEQ Assay. Imported from immuneACCESS, the table was reduced by TCRdb to in-frame sequences with V and J called. These copies leave out some clones; in studies compared against another copy, an unresolved V gene accounts for under half, and the cause of the remainder is not known. This sample holds 10,000 to 15,000 clones; around 74% were observed only once. The ten largest clonotypes hold roughly 31% of the sample.

Notes on this clone: Its recognized antigen is unknown. Base qualities were left out, and no much larger clone turns up one base away.

This chain joins TRBV4-1 to TRBJ2-1; the D gene is perhaps TRBD1, on 6 matching bases. The sequence was collected from an adult with an advanced solid tumor such as melanoma, head and neck, liver or kidney cancer. The sequences come from CD4+ or CD8+ T cells sorted from blood, collected in a trial of the OX40 agonist ivuxolimab. The nucleotide sequence is TGCGCCAGCAGCCCCCGGGACAATGGGGAGCAGTTCTTC. Its protein is CASSPRDNGEQFF.